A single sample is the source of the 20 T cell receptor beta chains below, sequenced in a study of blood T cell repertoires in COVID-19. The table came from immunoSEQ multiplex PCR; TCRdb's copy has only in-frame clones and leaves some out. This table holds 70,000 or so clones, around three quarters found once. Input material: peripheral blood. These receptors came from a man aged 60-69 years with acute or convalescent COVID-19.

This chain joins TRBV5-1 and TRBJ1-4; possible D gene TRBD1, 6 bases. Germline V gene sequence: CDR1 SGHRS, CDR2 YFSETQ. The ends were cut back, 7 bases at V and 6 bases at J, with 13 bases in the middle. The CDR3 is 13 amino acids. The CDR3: CASGWGPHEKLFF. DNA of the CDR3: TGCGCCAGCGGATGGGGGCCTCATGAAAAACTGTTTTTT.

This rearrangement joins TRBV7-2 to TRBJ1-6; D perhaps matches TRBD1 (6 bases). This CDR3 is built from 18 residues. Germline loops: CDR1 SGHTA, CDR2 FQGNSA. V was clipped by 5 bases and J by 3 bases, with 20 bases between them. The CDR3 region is CASSQPPGQGSYNSPLHF. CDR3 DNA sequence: TGTGCCAGCAGCCAACCCCCCGGGCAGGGGAGCTATAATTCACCCCTCCACTTT.

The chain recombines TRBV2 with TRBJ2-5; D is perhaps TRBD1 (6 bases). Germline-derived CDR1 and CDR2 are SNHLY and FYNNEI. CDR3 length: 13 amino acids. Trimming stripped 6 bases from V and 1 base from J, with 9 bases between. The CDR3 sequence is CASSQGPQETQYF. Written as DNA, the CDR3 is TGTGCCAGCAGCCAGGGGCCCCAAGAGACCCAGTACTTC.

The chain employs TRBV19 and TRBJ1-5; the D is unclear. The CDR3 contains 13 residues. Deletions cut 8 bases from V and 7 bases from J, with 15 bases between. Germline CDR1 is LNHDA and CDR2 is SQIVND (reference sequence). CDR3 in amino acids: CASHDMAGQPQHF. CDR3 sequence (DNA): TGTGCCAGTCACGACATGGCAGGACAGCCCCAGCATTTT.

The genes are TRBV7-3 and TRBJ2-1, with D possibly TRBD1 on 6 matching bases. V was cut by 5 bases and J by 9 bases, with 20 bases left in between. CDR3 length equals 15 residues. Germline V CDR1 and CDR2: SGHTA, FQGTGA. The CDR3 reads CASSQGGSAPGEQFF. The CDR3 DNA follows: TGTGCCAGCAGCCAAGGGGGTAGCGCCCCTGGTGAGCAGTTCTTC.

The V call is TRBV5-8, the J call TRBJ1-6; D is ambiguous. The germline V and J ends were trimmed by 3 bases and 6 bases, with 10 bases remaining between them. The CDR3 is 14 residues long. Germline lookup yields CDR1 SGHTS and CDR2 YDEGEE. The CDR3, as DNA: TGTGCCAGCAGCTGGGAGTGGGGTAATTCACCCCTCCACTTT. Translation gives CASSWEWGNSPLHF.

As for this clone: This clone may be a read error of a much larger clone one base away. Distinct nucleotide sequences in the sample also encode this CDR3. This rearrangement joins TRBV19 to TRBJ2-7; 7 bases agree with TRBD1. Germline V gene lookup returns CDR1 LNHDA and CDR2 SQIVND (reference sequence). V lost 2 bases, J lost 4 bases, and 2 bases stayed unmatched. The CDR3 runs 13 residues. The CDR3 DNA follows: TGTGCCAGTAGTATAAACAGGGGTTACGAGCAGTACTTC. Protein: CASSINRGYEQYF.

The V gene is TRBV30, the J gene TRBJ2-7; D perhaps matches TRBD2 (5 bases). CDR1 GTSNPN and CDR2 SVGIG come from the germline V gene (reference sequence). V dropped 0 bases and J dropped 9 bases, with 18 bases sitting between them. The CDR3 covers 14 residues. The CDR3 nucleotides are TGTGCCTGGAGTGTACCTAGCAGGCGGCTACGGCAGTACTTC. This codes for CAWSVPSRRLRQYF.

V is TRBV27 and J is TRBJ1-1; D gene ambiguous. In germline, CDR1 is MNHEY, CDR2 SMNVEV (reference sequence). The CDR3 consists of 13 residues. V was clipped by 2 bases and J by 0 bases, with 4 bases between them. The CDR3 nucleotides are TGTGCCAGCAGTTTACAGATGAACACTGAAGCTTTCTTT. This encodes CASSLQMNTEAFF.

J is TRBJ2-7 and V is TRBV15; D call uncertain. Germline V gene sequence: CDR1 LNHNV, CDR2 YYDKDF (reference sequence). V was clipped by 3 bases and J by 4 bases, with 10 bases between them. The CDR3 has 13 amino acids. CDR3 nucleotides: TGTGCCACCAGCAGCATGCTAGGATACGAGCAGTACTTC. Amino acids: CATSSMLGYEQYF.

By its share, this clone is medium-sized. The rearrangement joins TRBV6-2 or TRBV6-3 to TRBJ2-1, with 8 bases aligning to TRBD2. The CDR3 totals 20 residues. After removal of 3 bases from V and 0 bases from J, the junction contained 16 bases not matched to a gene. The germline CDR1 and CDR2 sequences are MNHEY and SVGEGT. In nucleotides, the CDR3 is TGTGCCAGCAGTTATCTTGTTAGCATTAGCGGGATGAGCTCCTACAATGAGCAGTTCTTC. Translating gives CASSYLVSISGMSSYNEQFF.

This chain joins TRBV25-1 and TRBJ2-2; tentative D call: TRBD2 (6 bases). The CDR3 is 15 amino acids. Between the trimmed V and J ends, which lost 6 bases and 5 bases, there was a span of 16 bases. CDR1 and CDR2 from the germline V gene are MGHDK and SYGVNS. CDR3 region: CASRGSRLETGELFF. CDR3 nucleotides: TGTGCCAGCAGGGGGTCCAGACTAGAAACCGGGGAGCTGTTTTTT. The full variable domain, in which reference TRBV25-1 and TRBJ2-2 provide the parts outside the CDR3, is EADIYQTPRYLVIGTGKKITLECSQTMGHDKMYWYQQDPGMELHLIHYSYGVNSTEKGDLSSESTVSRIRTEHFPLTLESARPSHTSQYLCASRGSRLETGELFFGEGSRLTVL.

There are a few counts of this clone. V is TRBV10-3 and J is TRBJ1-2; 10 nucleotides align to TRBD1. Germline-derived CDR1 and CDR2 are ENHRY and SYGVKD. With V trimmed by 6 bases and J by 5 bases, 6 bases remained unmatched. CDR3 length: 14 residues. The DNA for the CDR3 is TGTGCCATCAGCGACAGGGGGCCATTTTATGGCTACACCTTC. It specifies CAISDRGPFYGYTF.

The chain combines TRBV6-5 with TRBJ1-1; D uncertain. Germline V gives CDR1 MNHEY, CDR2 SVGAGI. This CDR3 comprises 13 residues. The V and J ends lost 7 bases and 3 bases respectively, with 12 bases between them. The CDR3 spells CASILTGDTEAFF. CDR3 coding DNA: TGTGCCAGCATCCTAACGGGTGACACTGAAGCTTTCTTT.

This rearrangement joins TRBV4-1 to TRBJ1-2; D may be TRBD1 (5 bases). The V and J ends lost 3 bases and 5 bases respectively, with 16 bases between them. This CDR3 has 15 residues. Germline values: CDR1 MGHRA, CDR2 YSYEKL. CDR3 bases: TGCGCCAGCAGCCAGTTCAGGGTCCTCGTTTATGGCTACACCTTC. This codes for CASSQFRVLVYGYTF.

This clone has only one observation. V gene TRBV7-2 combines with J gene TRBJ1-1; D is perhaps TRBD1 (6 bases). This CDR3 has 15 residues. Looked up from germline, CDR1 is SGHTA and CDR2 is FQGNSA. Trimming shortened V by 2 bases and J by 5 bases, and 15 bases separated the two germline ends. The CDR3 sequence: CASSLYVGRGTEAFF. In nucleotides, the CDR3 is TGTGCCAGCAGCTTATACGTGGGTAGGGGGACTGAAGCTTTCTTT.

The CDR3 region is CASSQGAYGYTF. CDR3 nucleotide sequence: TGTGCCAGCAGCCAGGGGGCTTATGGCTACACCTTC. The chain recombines TRBV6-5 with TRBJ1-2, with 8 bases fitting TRBD1. The CDR3 loop spans 12 amino acids. Germline CDR1 MNHEY, CDR2 SVGAGI. V lost 6 bases and J lost 5; bases outside the gene matches: 2.

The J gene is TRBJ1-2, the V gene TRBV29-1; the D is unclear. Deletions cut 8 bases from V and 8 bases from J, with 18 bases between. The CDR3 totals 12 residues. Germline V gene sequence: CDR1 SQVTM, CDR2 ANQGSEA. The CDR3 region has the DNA TGCAGCTCTCACAATTCTCGAGGGGGCTACACCTTC. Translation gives CSSHNSRGGYTF.

The CDR3 DNA is TGTGCCAGCAGCAGCGGGACCAGCTCCTACGAGCAGTACTTC. Its translation is CASSSGTSSYEQYF. The gene calls are TRBV11-1 and TRBJ2-7; 7 bases align to TRBD2. The germline V gene has CDR1 SGHAT and CDR2 FQDESV (reference sequence). This CDR3 region has 14 residues. The trim removed 5 bases at V and 0 bases at J, leaving 4 bases unmatched.

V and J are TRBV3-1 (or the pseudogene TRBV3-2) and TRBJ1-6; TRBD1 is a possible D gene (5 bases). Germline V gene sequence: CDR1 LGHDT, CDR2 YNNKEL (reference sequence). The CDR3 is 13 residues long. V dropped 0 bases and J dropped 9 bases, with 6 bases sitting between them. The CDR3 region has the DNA TGTGCCAGCAGCCAAGAAGGGGTTTCACCCCTCCACTTT. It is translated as CASSQEGVSPLHF.